The 16 T cell receptor beta chains reported below all come from one sample, sequenced in a study of regulatory T cells in long-lasting Graves disease (dated by TCRdb to about 2021). Library construction relied on multiplex PCR. The sequencer listed for this sample is Illumina HiSeq 4000. CDR3 regions were amplified by Arm-PCR with iRepertoire HTBI primers to construct TCR beta libraries. TCRdb trimmed the raw reads at Q25, called clones with MiXCR and kept productive beta chains. Each CDR3 protein gets just one entry, which takes the most common genes and DNA from the rows behind it. The sample yields some 450,000 distinct CDR3 sequences; roughly 15% were counted once. About 10% of the sample comes from the top ten. Read against the paper, the sample's time point label means: newly diagnosed GD, antithyroid drugs for less than 3 months. For both TCR sequencing and RNA sequencing, RNA was extracted from PBMCs in TRIzol.

These same records also appear under a second study, on T cells in Graves' hyperthyroidism and ophthalmopathy.

This specimen consisted of peripheral blood mononuclear cells (PBMCs), obtained at new diagnosis, from a patient treated with antithyroid drugs. All receptors derive from a woman in her 30s with Graves disease. Donor details come from another sample of the same person, matched by shared clones.

This clonotype was counted a few times. This chain connects TRBV5-5 to TRBJ2-5; D is unclear. Per the germline V gene, CDR1 is SGHKS and CDR2 is YYEKEE (reference sequence). Trimming removed 1 base at V and 2 bases at J, with 9 bases between. This CDR3 contains 14 residues. Written as DNA, the CDR3 is TGTGCCAGCAGCTTGCCGGACGGGCAAGAGACCCAGTACTTC. Its protein is CASSLPDGQETQYF.

The DNA for the CDR3 is TGTGCCAGCAGCCAAGAGGGGCAGGGAGTGAAAGAGACCCAGTACTTC. This gives the protein CASSQEGQGVKETQYF. This rearrangement joins TRBV4-2 to TRBJ2-5, with D perhaps being TRBD1 or TRBD2 (5 bases each). Germline lookup yields CDR1 LGHNA and CDR2 YNFKEQ. The germline V and J ends were trimmed by 0 bases and 3 bases, with 14 bases remaining between them. This CDR3 comprises 16 residues.

This clonotype was picked up many times. This rearrangement joins TRBV5-8 to TRBJ1-1; D remains ambiguous. Between the trimmed V and J ends, which lost 0 bases and 3 bases, there was a span of 9 bases. The germline V gene has CDR1 SGHTS and CDR2 YDEGEE. This CDR3 has 14 residues. CDR3 loop: CASSLGQAYTEAFF. The CDR3 DNA reads TGTGCCAGCAGCTTGGGGCAGGCGTACACTGAAGCTTTCTTT.

There are many counts of this clonotype. The J gene is TRBJ2-1, the V gene TRBV7-9; D gene ambiguous. Germline V gives CDR1 SEHNR, CDR2 FQNEAQ (reference sequence). V lost 8 bases to trimming and J lost 0 bases, with 8 bases between them. The CDR3 runs to 13 residues. CDR3 residues: CASSQSSYNEQFF. As DNA, the CDR3 is TGTGCCAGCTCTCAAAGCTCCTACAATGAGCAGTTCTTC.

The chain carries TRBV12-3 or TRBV12-4 and TRBJ2-3, with TRBD1 identical over 9 bases. With V trimmed by 3 bases and J by 5 bases, 9 bases remained unmatched. There are 16 residues in the CDR3. The CDR3 bases are TGTGCCAGCAGTTTCCGGCTGACAGGGGGAGTAGATACGCAGTATTTT. It translates to CASSFRLTGGVDTQYF.

Many counts were recorded for this clonotype. J is TRBJ2-1 and V is TRBV7-9; possibly TRBD1 or TRBD2 for D (5 bases each). CDR1 is SEHNR and CDR2 is FQNEAQ in the germline V gene (reference sequence). The CDR3 covers 15 residues. V lost 6 bases and J lost 9, with 21 bases in between. The CDR3 sequence is CASSPGQGPRPEQFF. The CDR3 region has the DNA TGTGCCAGCAGTCCCGGTCAGGGACCGAGGCCTGAGCAGTTCTTC.

This clonotype was recorded once. A single base is all that separates this from a far larger clone, so a read error is likely. V gene TRBV7-2 combines with J gene TRBJ1-1; D gene ambiguous. This CDR3 contains 12 residues. V lost 6 bases and J lost 1, with 6 bases in between. Germline V CDR1 and CDR2: SGHTA, FQGNSA. CDR3 residues: CASRVGNTEAFF. As DNA, the CDR3 is TGTGCCAGCAGGGTCGGGAACACTGAAGCTTTCTTT.

V and J are TRBV20-1 and TRBJ2-5; 11 bases are shared with TRBD2. The ends lost 3 bases at V and 5 bases at J; junction bases unmatched: 8. The V gene's germline CDR1 is DFQATT and CDR2 SNEGSKA (reference sequence). The length of the CDR3 is 15 residues. In DNA form, the CDR3 reads TGCAGTGCTAGGTCCGGACTAGCGGGCTCTGAGACCCAGTACTTC. Translated, it gives CSARSGLAGSETQYF.

This clonotype was counted ten times or more. The rearrangement joins TRBV7-2 to TRBJ1-1; D is undetermined. The CDR3 loop spans 16 amino acids. Germline CDR1 reads SGHTA; CDR2 reads FQGNSA. The V end was cut by 3 bases, the J end by 0 bases, with 14 bases between. CDR3 coding DNA: TGTGCCAGCAGCTTTCCGGCTCCCGCTATGAACACTGAAGCTTTCTTT. It specifies CASSFPAPAMNTEAFF.

This clonotype was recorded at least ten times. The V call is TRBV5-1, the J call TRBJ2-1; D is unclear. The V gene lost 4 bases and the J gene lost 8 bases, with 7 bases spanning the gap. The CDR3 extends over 11 amino acids. The germline V gene encodes CDR1 SGHRS and CDR2 YFSETQ. CDR3 nucleotides: TGCGCCAGCAGCCCCGACGATGAGCAGTTCTTC. It yields the protein CASSPDDEQFF.

This clonotype appeared many times. V and J are TRBV12-3 or TRBV12-4 and TRBJ1-1; D uncertain. Deletions cut 0 bases from V and 6 bases from J, with 17 bases between. The CDR3 runs to 16 residues. The CDR3 sequence is CASSLAASGIWSEAFF. The CDR3 coding sequence is TGTGCCAGCAGTTTAGCTGCCAGCGGGATTTGGTCTGAAGCTTTCTTT.

This clonotype has just a few counts. The CDR3 spells CSAREERGLLETQYF. CDR3 sequence (DNA): TGCAGTGCTAGAGAAGAGCGCGGACTCCTAGAGACCCAGTACTTC. The chain links TRBV20-1 to TRBJ2-5, with a tentative D call TRBD2 (5 bases). There are 15 residues in the CDR3. V lost 0 bases, J lost 4 bases, and 15 bases lay in between. CDR1 and CDR2 (germline): DFQATT, SNEGSKA (reference sequence).

This clonotype was recorded a few times. The chain couples TRBV29-1 to TRBJ2-1; D is unresolved. Germline V gene sequence: CDR1 SQVTM, CDR2 ANQGSEA. CDR3 size: 16 residues. The germline V and J ends were trimmed by 6 bases and 0 bases, with 18 bases remaining between them. The CDR3 here is CSVTRPDPLSYNEQFF. The CDR3 nucleotides are TGCAGCGTGACGCGGCCAGACCCCCTCTCCTACAATGAGCAGTTCTTC.

V usage is TRBV25-1 and J usage is TRBJ1-2, with unresolved D. The V and J ends lost 5 bases and 3 bases respectively, with 10 bases between them. Germline V gene sequence: CDR1 MGHDK, CDR2 SYGVNS. This CDR3 is built from 13 residues. CDR3 residues: CASSKSLYYGYTF. In nucleotides, the CDR3 is TGTGCCAGCAGTAAAAGCCTTTACTATGGCTACACCTTC.

This clonotype was detected many times. This rearrangement joins TRBV28 to TRBJ2-1; D possibly corresponds to TRBD1 (6 bases). V lost 6 bases and J lost 15, with 18 bases in between. This CDR3 region has 12 residues. Germline V lookup: CDR1 MDHEN, CDR2 SYDVKM. CDR3 protein: CASSPRQAEGFF. The CDR3, as DNA: TGTGCCAGCAGCCCTAGACAGGCCGAGGGGTTCTTC.

This clonotype was recorded many times. The gene calls are TRBV2 and TRBJ2-1; 12 bases map to TRBD2. Germline CDR1 is SNHLY and CDR2 is FYNNEI. The CDR3 has 17 amino acids. The ends lost 8 bases at V and 8 bases at J; junction bases unmatched: 16. In DNA form, the CDR3 reads TGTGCCAGCCCCGCGGGGCTAGCGGGAGGGCCCGGCGATGAGCAGTTCTTC. Translated: CASPAGLAGGPGDEQFF.